The 3 T cell receptor beta chains given below trace back to one sample, sequenced in a study of T-cell reconstitution after alpha-beta-depleted transplantation in children. Unique molecular identifiers were used to barcode this TCRbeta library. In TCRdb, the PCR reads were re-called with MiXCR into one record per CDR3 protein. The sample shows roughly 420,000 distinct CDR3 sequences, about 17% of them seen only once. The sample in question was PBMCs, mostly from graft donor cells, obtained 360 days after TCRalphabeta/CD19-depleted stem cell transplant. The receptors come from a boy in the first two years of life who had a stem cell transplant for Wiskott-Aldrich syndrome, so the T cells may come from the graft donor.

A few counts support this clonotype. The rearrangement uses TRBV28 and TRBJ2-5; 9 bases match TRBD1. V shed 2 bases and J 5 bases; nucleotides not matched to a gene: 9. This CDR3 region has 16 residues. Germline lookup yields CDR1 MDHEN and CDR2 SYDVKM. The CDR3 loop reads CASSLGQGWVEETQYF. The DNA of the CDR3 is TGTGCCAGCAGTTTAGGACAGGGGTGGGTTGAGGAGACCCAGTACTTC.

CDR3 in DNA: TGTGCCAGCAGACGCGGACAGAATAGCAATCAGCCCCAGCATTTT. Amino acids: CASRRGQNSNQPQHF. The chain recombines TRBV28 with TRBJ1-5; D may be TRBD1 (6 bases). The CDR3 has 15 residues. With 6 bases removed from V and 0 bases from J, the gap between germline ends came to 12 bases. The germline V gene has CDR1 MDHEN and CDR2 SYDVKM.

CDR3 in amino acids: CATSDLRGPGETQYF. CDR3 DNA sequence: TGTGCCACCAGTGATTTGCGGGGACCGGGGGAGACCCAGTACTTC. V is TRBV24-1 and J is TRBJ2-5, with D possibly called TRBD1 or TRBD2 (5 bases each). Germline V CDR1 and CDR2: KGHDR, SFDVKD. This CDR3 region has 15 residues. V dropped 0 bases and J dropped 5 bases, with 12 bases sitting between them.